A single sample gave rise to the 28 T cell receptor beta chains below, sequenced in a study of technical replicates of blood from a handful of donors. The table came from immunoSEQ multiplex PCR; TCRdb's copy has only in-frame clones and leaves some out. The table includes tens of thousands of clones, around 94% detected once. Material for sequencing was T cells isolated from PBMCs. These receptors all stem from a human donor in good health.

The V call is TRBV30, the J call TRBJ1-2; a possible D gene is TRBD1 (5 bases). The germline V gene encodes CDR1 GTSNPN and CDR2 SVGIG (reference sequence). The CDR3 has 15 residues. Trimming took 2 bases from V and 8 from J, leaving 21 bases between them. In DNA, the CDR3 is TGTGCCTGGAGTTTACTTGGGGAGGGGCTAGGGGGCTACACCTTC. Protein sequence: CAWSLLGEGLGGYTF.

CDR3 nucleotide sequence: TGCGCCAGCAGCCGGGGCGTTGGAAACACCATATATTTT. It codes for CASSRGVGNTIYF. This chain links TRBV4-3 with TRBJ1-3; possible D gene TRBD1, 5 bases. Looked up from germline, CDR1 is LGHNA and CDR2 is YSLEER. The V end was cut by 4 bases, the J end by 3 bases, with 7 bases between. CDR3 length: 13 amino acids.

V gene TRBV7-9 combines with J gene TRBJ2-7; perhaps TRBD2 as D (6 bases). V dropped 4 bases and J dropped 1 base, with 8 bases sitting between them. The germline V gene encodes CDR1 SEHNR and CDR2 FQNEAQ (reference sequence). The length of the CDR3 is 13 residues. The CDR3 region has the DNA TGTGCCAGCAGCTCTAGCGCGTCCTACGAGCAGTACTTC. The encoded protein is CASSSSASYEQYF.

The chain carries TRBV7-9 and TRBJ2-3; perhaps TRBD1 as D (5 bases). Germline-derived CDR1 and CDR2 are SEHNR and FQNEAQ (reference sequence). The length of the CDR3 is 13 residues. V lost 0 bases and J 12 bases, leaving 13 bases between the germline ends. As DNA, the CDR3 is TGTGCCAGCAGCTTAGCTCTCAGGGAATTACAGTATTTT. The encoded protein is CASSLALRELQYF.

Only one count was recorded for this clone. The J gene is TRBJ1-2, the V gene TRBV19, with D unclear. The CDR3 runs 13 residues. The V gene lost 2 bases and the J gene lost 8 bases, with 12 bases spanning the gap. The germline V gene encodes CDR1 LNHDA and CDR2 SQIVND (reference sequence). DNA of the CDR3: TGTGCCAGTAGTATACTGGGAGTGGAAGGCTACACCTTC. It specifies CASSILGVEGYTF.

This clone was recorded only once. The rearrangement uses TRBV5-1 and TRBJ2-2; the D gene is possibly TRBD1 (5 bases). Trimming shortened V by 4 bases and J by 4 bases, and 14 bases separated the two germline ends. The length of the CDR3 is 15 residues. Germline V gene lookup returns CDR1 SGHRS and CDR2 YFSETQ. The CDR3 sequence is CASSVTVVATGELFF. The CDR3 DNA reads as TGCGCCAGCAGCGTGACAGTTGTGGCCACCGGGGAGCTGTTTTTT.

This clone was picked up a small number of times. This chain uses TRBV4-1 with TRBJ1-4; 7 bases are a match to TRBD1. The CDR3 has 18 residues. The junction had 21 bases not matched to a gene; V was cut back by 7 bases and J by 7 bases. Per germline, CDR1 MGHRA and CDR2 YSYEKL. The CDR3 sequence: CASKSLTARDSLFEKLFF. CDR3 in DNA: TGCGCCAGCAAATCGCTGACCGCCAGGGACAGCTTATTTGAAAAACTGTTTTTT.

In the case of this clone: One junction end does not reproduce the germline sequence, and a read error may be involved. This rearrangement joins TRBV7-7 to TRBJ2-1, with D perhaps TRBD2 (5 bases). This CDR3 is built from 14 residues. CDR1 SSHAT and CDR2 FNYEAQ come from the germline V gene (reference sequence). The CDR3 is CASSLTLAWDEQFF. The DNA of the CDR3 is TGTGCTAGCAGCTTAACCCTAGCTTGGGATGAGCAGTTCTTC.

This rearrangement joins TRBV15 to TRBJ1-1; D is undetermined. The CDR3 extends over 12 amino acids. Germline lookup yields CDR1 LNHNV and CDR2 YYDKDF (reference sequence). Trimming cost V 9 bases and J 2 bases, with 10 bases left between them. The CDR3 bases are TGTGCCACTTCCTCGGGTAACACTGAAGCTTTCTTT. It yields the protein CATSSGNTEAFF.

This sequence joins TRBV5-6 and TRBJ1-3, with 7 positions matching TRBD1. The CDR3 runs to 14 residues. CDR1 and CDR2 from the germline V gene are SGHDT and YYEEEE. Trimming took 0 bases from V and 7 from J; bases not matched to a gene: 4. DNA of the CDR3: TGTGCCAGCAGCTTGGGGGACAGCTGGAACACCATATATTTT. It codes for CASSLGDSWNTIYF.

The chain couples TRBV9 to TRBJ2-7, with 8 bases matching TRBD1. J gave up 4 bases and V 4 bases, and 4 bases lay outside the gene matches. Germline CDR1 SGDLS, CDR2 YYNGEE. The length of the CDR3 is 13 residues. In nucleotides, the CDR3 is TGTGCCAGCAGCATTGACAGGGGATACGAGCAGTACTTC. Its translation: CASSIDRGYEQYF. Full variable domain (rest looked up from reference TRBV9 and TRBJ2-7): DSGVTQTPKHLITATGQRVTLRCSPRSGDLSVYWYQQSLDQGLQFLIQYYNGEERAKGNILERFSAQQFPDLHSELNLSSLELGDSALYFCASSIDRGYEQYFGPGTRLTVT.

The chain is built from TRBV7-9 and TRBJ1-2, with D hard to call. Germline V gene sequence: CDR1 SEHNR, CDR2 FQNEAQ (reference sequence). Deletions cut 5 bases from V and 7 bases from J, with 23 bases between. This CDR3 is built from 16 residues. Here the CDR3 reads CASSPTRQIHVGGYTF. The CDR3 bases are TGTGCCAGCAGCCCCACCCGACAAATCCATGTCGGTGGCTACACCTTC.

The genes are TRBV5-1 and TRBJ2-1; tentative D call: TRBD2 (5 bases). This CDR3 is built from 12 residues. CDR1 and CDR2 from the germline V gene are SGHRS and YFSETQ. Between the trimmed V and J ends, which lost 3 bases and 10 bases, there was a span of 11 bases. CDR3 residues: CASSSPGIEQFF. In nucleotides, the CDR3 is TGCGCCAGCAGCTCACCGGGAATAGAGCAGTTCTTC.

The chain carries TRBV9 and TRBJ2-1; 8 nucleotides line up with TRBD2. V was clipped by 6 bases and J by 2 bases; unmatched bases: 7. The germline V gene encodes CDR1 SGDLS and CDR2 YYNGEE. The CDR3 spans 15 residues. DNA of the CDR3: TGTGCCAGCAAACACCCGGGACTAGCCTACAATGAGCAGTTCTTC. Translating gives CASKHPGLAYNEQFF.

This sequence joins TRBV19 and TRBJ1-2; TRBD1 matches 9 bases. The CDR3 spans 15 residues. CDR1 is LNHDA and CDR2 is SQIVND in the germline V gene (reference sequence). J gave up 6 bases and V 6 bases, and 11 bases lay outside the gene matches. This CDR3 is CASRTRDRASDGYTF. For the CDR3, the DNA is TGTGCCAGTAGGACCCGGGACAGGGCGTCGGATGGCTACACCTTC.

On this clone: One junction end does not reproduce the germline sequence, and a read error may be involved. The chain joins TRBV5-6 to TRBJ2-1, with TRBD2 identical over 15 bases. The CDR3 has 16 amino acids. Germline loops: CDR1 SGHDT, CDR2 YYEEEE. The CDR3 region has the DNA TGTGCCAGCAGATTGGGACTAGCGGGAGGAATTGGCGAGCAGTTCTTC. It specifies CASRLGLAGGIGEQFF.

The V call is TRBV7-2, the J call TRBJ2-5; 11 positions match TRBD1. With 4 bases clipped from V and 7 bases from J, the junction kept 14 bases outside the gene matches. This CDR3 has 17 residues. Per the germline V gene, CDR1 is SGHTA and CDR2 is FQGNSA. The chain's CDR3 is CASSYKPVGQGDATQYF. CDR3 sequence (DNA): TGTGCCAGCAGCTATAAGCCCGTGGGACAGGGGGATGCGACCCAGTACTTC.

The V and J genes are TRBV5-4 and TRBJ2-6; D remains ambiguous. CDR1 and CDR2 (germline): SGHNT, YYREEE (reference sequence). This CDR3 region has 13 residues. V shed 6 bases and J shed 0 bases, with 4 bases lying between them. The CDR3 spells CASMSSGANVLTF. CDR3 bases: TGTGCCAGCATGAGCTCTGGGGCCAACGTCCTGACTTTC.

The chain is built from TRBV30 and TRBJ2-7; TRBD2 is a possible D gene (5 bases). V was pared by 6 bases and J by 3 bases, with 15 bases between. The CDR3 spans 13 residues. Germline CDR1 and CDR2: GTSNPN and SVGIG (reference sequence). The CDR3, as DNA: TGTGCCTGCACCTACCGGGAACACTACGAGCAGTACTTC. Residues: CACTYREHYEQYF.

The genes are TRBV5-8 and TRBJ1-3; 7 nucleotides line up with TRBD1. Germline V gene lookup returns CDR1 SGHTS and CDR2 YDEGEE. J gave up 0 bases and V 7 bases, and 10 bases lay outside the gene matches. The CDR3 sequence is 16 residues long. CDR3 residues: CASDRTGDLSGNTIYF. The DNA for the CDR3 is TGTGCCAGCGATCGTACAGGGGATCTCTCTGGAAACACCATATATTTT.

The chain carries TRBV11-2 and TRBJ2-2; 11 positions match TRBD2. The length of the CDR3 is 16 residues. The J segment lost 4 bases and the V segment lost 6 bases, leaving 7 bases of the junction unmatched. Germline CDR1 and CDR2: SGHAT and FQNNGV. CDR3 nucleotides: TGTGCCAGCAGGTCTCTAGCGGGAGGAATCACCGGGGAGCTGTTTTTT. It is translated as CASRSLAGGITGELFF.

The rearrangement links TRBV7-2 to TRBJ2-7; D is possibly TRBD1 (5 bases). V lost 4 bases and J 7 bases, leaving 17 bases between the germline ends. The CDR3 runs to 14 residues. Per germline, CDR1 SGHTA and CDR2 FQGNSA. The chain's CDR3 is CASSYPREGEEQYF. DNA of the CDR3: TGTGCCAGCAGCTACCCTAGGGAAGGGGAAGAGCAGTACTTC.

The V and J genes are TRBV6-4 and TRBJ2-1; D is undetermined. V was clipped by 3 bases and J by 5 bases, with 8 bases between them. Germline assignment: CDR1 MRHNA and CDR2 SNTAGT. The CDR3 has 13 amino acids. The CDR3 DNA sequence: TGTGCCAGCAGTGATATGCCTAACAATGAGCAGTTCTTC. This translates into CASSDMPNNEQFF.

The chain employs TRBV27 and TRBJ2-5; TRBD1 agrees at 8 bases. The CDR3 runs to 15 residues. CDR1 MNHEY and CDR2 SMNVEV come from the germline V gene (reference sequence). Germline trimming cut 6 bases from V and 4 bases from J; bases unmatched to any gene: 10. CDR3 in amino acids: CASSPTIDRGETQYF. The CDR3 region has the DNA TGTGCCAGCAGCCCGACCATAGACAGGGGAGAGACCCAGTACTTC.

V is TRBV28 and J is TRBJ2-3; 9 bases fit TRBD2. Germline CDR1 MDHEN, CDR2 SYDVKM. The CDR3 runs to 18 residues. With V trimmed by 3 bases and J by 3 bases, 13 bases remained unmatched. CDR3 protein: CASSFSAGGPSRTDTQYF. CDR3 in DNA: TGTGCCAGCAGTTTCTCGGCGGGAGGGCCCTCAAGGACAGATACGCAGTATTTT. Based on the CDR3 plus reference TRBV28 and TRBJ2-3, the full variable domain is DVKVTQSSRYLVKRTGEKVFLECVQDMDHENMFWYRQDPGLGLRLIYFSYDVKMKEKGDIPEGYSVSREKKERFSLILESASTNQTSMYLCASSFSAGGPSRTDTQYFGPGTRLTVL.

This chain joins TRBV7-6 and TRBJ1-2, with 8 bases identical to TRBD1. The trim removed 5 bases at V and 3 bases at J, leaving 8 bases unmatched. CDR1 and CDR2 from the germline V gene are SGHVS and FNYEAQ. There are 15 residues in the CDR3. The DNA for the CDR3 is TGTGCCAGCAGCCTGTGGGACAGGTGCTACTATGGCTACACCTTC. Translation: CASSLWDRCYYGYTF.

The V call is TRBV6-5, the J call TRBJ2-7, with 7 bases aligning to TRBD1. Germline assignment: CDR1 MNHEY and CDR2 SVGAGI. This CDR3 spans 13 amino acids. The junction had 4 bases not matched to a gene; V was cut back by 6 bases and J by 2 bases. The DNA of the CDR3 is TGTGCCAGCAGCAACAGGGGTGCCTACGAGCAGTACTTC. Amino acid sequence: CASSNRGAYEQYF.

The chain uses TRBV25-1 and TRBJ1-1; 9 bases are shared with TRBD1. The CDR3 runs to 15 residues. Per the germline V gene, CDR1 is MGHDK and CDR2 is SYGVNS. J lost 13 bases, V lost 1 base, and 13 bases had no gene match. Here the CDR3 DNA reads TGTGCCAGCAGTGAATTAGGACAGGGGCTACGAAAGGATTTCTTT. This sequence encodes CASSELGQGLRKDFF. The entire variable domain, with the rest obtained from reference TRBV25-1 and TRBJ1-1, is as follows: EADIYQTPRYLVIGTGKKITLECSQTMGHDKMYWYQQDPGMELHLIHYSYGVNSTEKGDLSSESTVSRIRTEHFPLTLESARPSHTSQYLCASSELGQGLRKDFFGQGTRLTVV.